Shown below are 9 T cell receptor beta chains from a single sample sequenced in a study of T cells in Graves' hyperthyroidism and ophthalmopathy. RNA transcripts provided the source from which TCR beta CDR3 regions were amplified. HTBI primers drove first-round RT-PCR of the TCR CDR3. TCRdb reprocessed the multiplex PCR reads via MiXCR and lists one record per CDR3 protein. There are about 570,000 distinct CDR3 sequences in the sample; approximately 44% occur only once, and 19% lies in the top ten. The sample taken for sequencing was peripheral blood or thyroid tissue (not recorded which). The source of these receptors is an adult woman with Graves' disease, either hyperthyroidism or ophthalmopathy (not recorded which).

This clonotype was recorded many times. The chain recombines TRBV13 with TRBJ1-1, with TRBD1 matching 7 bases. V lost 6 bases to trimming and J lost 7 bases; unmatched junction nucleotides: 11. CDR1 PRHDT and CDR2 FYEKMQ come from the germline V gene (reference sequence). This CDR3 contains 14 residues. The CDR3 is CASSRLQGGIEAFF. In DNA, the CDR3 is TGTGCCAGCAGTCGACTCCAGGGGGGTATTGAAGCTTTCTTT.

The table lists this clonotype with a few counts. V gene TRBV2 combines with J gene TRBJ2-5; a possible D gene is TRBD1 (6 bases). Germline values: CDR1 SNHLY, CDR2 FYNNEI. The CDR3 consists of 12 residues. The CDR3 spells CARVSGEETQYF. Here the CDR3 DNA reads TGTGCTAGAGTTTCAGGGGAAGAGACCCAGTACTTC.

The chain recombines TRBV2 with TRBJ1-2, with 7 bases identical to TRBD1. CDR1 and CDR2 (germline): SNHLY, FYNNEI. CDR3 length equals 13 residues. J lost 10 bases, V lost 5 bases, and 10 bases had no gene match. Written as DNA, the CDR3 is TGTGCCAGCAGTCGACCGACAGGGCAGGACTACACCTTC. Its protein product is CASSRPTGQDYTF.

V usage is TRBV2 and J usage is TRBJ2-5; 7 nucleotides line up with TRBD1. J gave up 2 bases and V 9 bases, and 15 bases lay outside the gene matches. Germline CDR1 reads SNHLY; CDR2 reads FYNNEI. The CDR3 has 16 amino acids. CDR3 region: CASAPKTGVGQETQYF. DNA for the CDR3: TGTGCCAGTGCGCCTAAAACAGGGGTGGGGCAAGAGACCCAGTACTTC.

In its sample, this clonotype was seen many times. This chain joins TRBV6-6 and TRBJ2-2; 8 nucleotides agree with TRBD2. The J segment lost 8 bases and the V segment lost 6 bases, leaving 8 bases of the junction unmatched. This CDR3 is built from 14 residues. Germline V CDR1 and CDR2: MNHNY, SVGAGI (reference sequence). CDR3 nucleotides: TGTGCCAGCAGCAGCGGGGGAGTCGTGGGGGAGCTGTTTTTT. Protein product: CASSSGGVVGELFF.

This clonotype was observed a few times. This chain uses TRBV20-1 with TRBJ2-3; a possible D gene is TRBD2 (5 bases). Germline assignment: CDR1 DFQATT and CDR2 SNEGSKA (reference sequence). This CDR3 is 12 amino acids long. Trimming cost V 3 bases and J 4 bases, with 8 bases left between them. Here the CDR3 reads CSARGSADTQYF. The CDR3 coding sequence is TGCAGTGCTAGGGGGAGCGCAGATACGCAGTATTTT.

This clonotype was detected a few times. The CDR3 loop reads CASSATALGGYTF. The CDR3 DNA reads as TGTGCCAGCAGCGCGACAGCGTTGGGAGGCTACACCTTC. V is TRBV9 and J is TRBJ1-2; the D gene is possibly TRBD1 (5 bases). CDR1 SGDLS and CDR2 YYNGEE come from the germline V gene. The CDR3 sequence is 13 residues long. V lost 3 bases, J lost 8 bases, and 14 bases lay in between.

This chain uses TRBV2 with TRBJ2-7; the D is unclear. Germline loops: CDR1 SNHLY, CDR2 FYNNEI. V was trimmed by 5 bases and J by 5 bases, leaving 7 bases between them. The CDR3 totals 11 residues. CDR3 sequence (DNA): TGTGCCAGCAGTTACCTACACGAGCAGTACTTC. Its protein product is CASSYLHEQYF.

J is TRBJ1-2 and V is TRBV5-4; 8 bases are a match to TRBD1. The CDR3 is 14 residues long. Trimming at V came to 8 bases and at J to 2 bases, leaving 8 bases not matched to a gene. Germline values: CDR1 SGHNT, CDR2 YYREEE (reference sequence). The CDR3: CASSPGQVNYGYTF. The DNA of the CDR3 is TGTGCCAGTAGCCCGGGACAGGTGAACTATGGCTACACCTTC.